A single sample gave rise to the 18 T cell receptor beta chains below, sequenced in a study of blood T cell repertoires in COVID-19. Method: immunoSEQ multiplex PCR; TCRdb's copy keeps in-frame clones and lacks some. The data contain more than 450,000 clones, about 85% of them seen just once; the ten biggest clones take up about 0.65%. Sample: PBMCs or T cells enriched from blood (not recorded which). These receptor sequences come from a woman in her late teens or twenties who had recovered from COVID-19.

V is TRBV6-5 and J is TRBJ2-3; 8 bases agree with TRBD2. Trimming removed 4 bases from V and 4 bases from J; junction bases left unmatched: 10. The CDR3 spans 16 residues. Germline CDR1 MNHEY, CDR2 SVGAGI. The CDR3 nucleotides are TGTGCCAGCAGTTCCCTCCGGGGGGGAGCCGCAGATACGCAGTATTTT. This translates into CASSSLRGGAADTQYF.

This rearrangement joins TRBV12-5 to TRBJ2-7, with 7 bases that match TRBD1. J lost 0 bases, V lost 0 bases, and 5 bases had no gene match. The germline CDR1 and CDR2 sequences are LGHNT and FRNRAP. This CDR3 region has 16 residues. In nucleotides, the CDR3 is TGTGCTAGTGGTTTGGTACTGACAGGGAGCTCCTACGAGCAGTACTTC. As protein: CASGLVLTGSSYEQYF.

The chain has TRBV7-2 and TRBJ2-7; 9 bases align to TRBD2. Germline-derived CDR1 and CDR2 are SGHTA and FQGNSA. Trimming removed 1 base from V and 2 bases from J; junction bases left unmatched: 3. This CDR3 region has 15 residues. The CDR3 coding sequence is TGTGCCAGCAGCTTAGTCGGCGGGGGGGCCTACGAGCAGTACTTC. This codes for CASSLVGGGAYEQYF.

The V gene is TRBV7-2, the J gene TRBJ1-2, with D tentatively TRBD1 (5 bases). Trimming stripped 2 bases from V and 4 bases from J, with 11 bases between. Germline V gene sequence: CDR1 SGHTA, CDR2 FQGNSA. This CDR3 has 14 amino acids. CDR3 amino acids: CASSLKQDLYGYTF. The CDR3 DNA is TGTGCCAGCAGCTTAAAACAGGACCTCTATGGCTACACCTTC.

This clone was seen a handful of times. The gene calls are TRBV27 and TRBJ2-2; TRBD2 matches at 7 bases. With 5 bases clipped from V and 0 bases from J, the junction kept 6 bases outside the gene matches. CDR3 length: 16 residues. Germline-derived CDR1 and CDR2 are MNHEY and SMNVEV (reference sequence). The CDR3 is CASSLRLASNTGELFF. The CDR3 DNA reads TGTGCCAGCAGTCTAAGACTAGCTTCGAACACCGGGGAGCTGTTTTTT.

The chain links TRBV5-1 to TRBJ1-5; TRBD1 agrees at 7 bases. Germline V gene sequence: CDR1 SGHRS, CDR2 YFSETQ. Unmatched junction bases numbered 9, after V lost 4 bases and J lost 5 bases. This CDR3 has 15 amino acids. The CDR3 sequence: CASSIQGGQDQPQHF. In DNA, the CDR3 is TGCGCCAGCAGCATCCAAGGGGGCCAGGATCAGCCCCAGCATTTT.

The chain has TRBV27 and TRBJ2-3; D gene unclear. Germline values: CDR1 MNHEY, CDR2 SMNVEV (reference sequence). The CDR3 covers 14 residues. V was cut by 8 bases and J by 2 bases, with 14 bases left in between. The CDR3 nucleotides are TGTGCCAGCTCGAAGCGTGTGACCACAGATACGCAGTATTTT. Translated: CASSKRVTTDTQYF.

The chain carries TRBV19 and TRBJ1-1; a possible D gene is TRBD1 (5 bases). CDR3 length equals 15 residues. Trimming took 3 bases from V and 0 from J, leaving 11 bases between them. Germline loops: CDR1 LNHDA, CDR2 SQIVND (reference sequence). For the CDR3, the DNA is TGTGCCAGTAGTATCAGCGGGACCTTGAACACTGAAGCTTTCTTT. Its translation: CASSISGTLNTEAFF. Complete variable domain (other parts from reference TRBV19 and TRBJ1-1): DGGITQSPKYLFRKEGQNVTLSCEQNLNHDAMYWYRQDPGQGLRLIYYSQIVNDFQKGDIAEGYSVSREKKESFPLTVTSAQKNPTAFYLCASSISGTLNTEAFFGQGTRLTVV.

V and J are TRBV7-2 and TRBJ1-1, with D maybe TRBD1 (5 bases). CDR1 and CDR2 (germline): SGHTA, FQGNSA. The CDR3 covers 13 residues. Trimming left V 1 base short and J 4 bases short, with 7 bases between. CDR3 sequence: CASSLDRFTEAFF. Written as DNA, the CDR3 is TGTGCCAGCAGCTTAGACAGGTTCACTGAAGCTTTCTTT. Complete variable domain (other parts from reference TRBV7-2 and TRBJ1-1): GAGVSQSPSNKVTEKGKDVELRCDPISGHTALYWYRQSLGQGLEFLIYFQGNSAPDKSGLPSDRFSAERTGGSVSTLTIQRTQQEDSAVYLCASSLDRFTEAFFGQGTRLTVV.

This clone was seen more than once but under ten times. The V and J genes are TRBV7-9 and TRBJ2-2; 8 bases match TRBD1. The CDR3 length is 16 residues. Germline lookup yields CDR1 SEHNR and CDR2 FQNEAQ (reference sequence). V was clipped by 3 bases and J by 1 base; unmatched bases: 4. The DNA of the CDR3 is TGTGCCAGCAGCTTCACCGGGACAGGGAACACCGGGGAGCTGTTTTTT. Its translation is CASSFTGTGNTGELFF.

This clone is a singleton in its sample. V and J are TRBV25-1 and TRBJ2-5; 7 positions agree with TRBD2. The V gene's germline CDR1 is MGHDK and CDR2 SYGVNS. CDR3 length: 18 amino acids. V shed 0 bases, J shed 4 bases, and the junction held 14 bases outside the gene matches. In DNA, the CDR3 is TGTGCCAGCAGTGAATATAGGGCGGAGGGAGGGTTTAGAGAGACCCAGTACTTC. Amino acids: CASSEYRAEGGFRETQYF.

The V and J genes are TRBV4-2 and TRBJ2-7, with 9 nucleotides matching TRBD1. The CDR3 runs to 14 residues. After removal of 5 bases from V and 5 bases from J, the junction contained 7 bases not matched to a gene. From germline, CDR1 is LGHNA and CDR2 YNFKEQ. DNA of the CDR3: TGTGCCAGCAGCATTCGACAGGGGGGGAACGAGCAGTACTTC. Its translation: CASSIRQGGNEQYF.

The chain is built from TRBV30 and TRBJ1-6, with D hard to call. Germline V lookup: CDR1 GTSNPN, CDR2 SVGIG (reference sequence). V was trimmed by 0 bases and J by 0 bases, leaving 9 bases between them. The CDR3 covers 16 residues. The CDR3 nucleotides are TGTGCCTGGAGTGTAACGCGGGTCTCCTATAATTCACCCCTCCACTTT. This codes for CAWSVTRVSYNSPLHF.

The V gene is TRBV10-3, the J gene TRBJ1-6; a weak D match, TRBD1 (6 bases). V was clipped by 9 bases and J by 7 bases, with 13 bases between them. CDR1 is ENHRY and CDR2 is SYGVKD in the germline V gene. The CDR3 sequence is 13 residues long. This chain's CDR3 is CAMRGTTNSPLHF. In nucleotides, the CDR3 is TGTGCCATGAGGGGGACAACAAATTCACCCCTCCACTTT.

A single count supports this clone. The sample contains more than one DNA sequence encoding this CDR3. The CDR3 DNA reads as TGTGCCAGCAGCTTGGGCGGGAACACTGAAGCTTTCTTT. It is translated as CASSLGGNTEAFF. This rearrangement joins TRBV5-4 to TRBJ1-1; D is uncertain. CDR3 length: 13 residues. Germline values: CDR1 SGHNT, CDR2 YYREEE (reference sequence). The V end was cut by 0 bases, the J end by 1 base, with 4 bases between.

This clone is a singleton in its sample. The chain joins TRBV12-5 to TRBJ2-2, with 9 bases that match TRBD1. This CDR3 is built from 15 residues. With V trimmed by 6 bases and J by 5 bases, 7 bases remained unmatched. Per germline, CDR1 LGHNT and CDR2 FRNRAP. The CDR3, as DNA: TGTGCTAGTGGCTGGACAGGGGTAAATACCGGGGAGCTGTTTTTT. Translated, it gives CASGWTGVNTGELFF.

DNA for the CDR3: TGTGCCAGCACCAGGACAGGGGTCGGGAATCAGCCCCAGCATTTT. Translating gives CASTRTGVGNQPQHF. This chain links TRBV6-5 with TRBJ1-5; 9 bases are a match to TRBD1. V shed 7 bases and J 4 bases; nucleotides not matched to a gene: 8. Germline-derived CDR1 and CDR2 are MNHEY and SVGAGI. The CDR3 is made up of 15 amino acids.

This clone was seen only once. The rearrangement uses TRBV6-5 and TRBJ1-6; TRBD1 might be the D (6 bases). V was clipped by 1 base and J by 7 bases, with 11 bases between them. The CDR3 runs 15 residues. The V gene's germline CDR1 is MNHEY and CDR2 SVGAGI. The CDR3: CASSYFQGKNSPLHF. The CDR3 nucleotides are TGTGCCAGCAGTTACTTTCAGGGGAAAAATTCACCCCTCCACTTT.